This T cell receptor (beta chain) was identified during a study of shared clonotypes between healthy human individuals. Background on the study: Plates per donor: three CD4 naive, three CD4 memory, two CD8 naive, one CD8 memory.

As defined, naive CD8 cells were CD45RO-negative and positively selected for CCR7, with terminally differentiated effector memory CD45RA+ cells excluded. The germline V gene has CDR1 SGHAT and CDR2 FQNNGV. This CDR3 is built from 16 residues. The ends lost 1 base at V and 5 bases at J; junction bases unmatched: 10. The authors' processing: Sequence data from immunoSEQ were junction-only and lacked quality scores; consequently, filtering differed. Produced via immunoSEQ multiplex PCR; TCRdb's table is partial and in-frame only. V and J calls and clone size follow that table, whereas D and trimming were derived from the DNA. The data show some 2,000,000 clones, about 94% seen once. Remarks on this clone: The antigen remains unidentified.

Study conclusions and caveats: The four-donor shared clonotypes exceeded non-shared clonotypes in generation probability, with non-shared ones scoring lower.

This clonotype was obtained from a man between 18 and 29 years old in good health. The specimen sequenced was naive CD8+ T cells sorted from blood. The chain couples TRBV11-2 to TRBJ2-7, with 8 bases fitting TRBD2. The CDR3 region is CASSLVPDGGAHEQYF. In nucleotides, the CDR3 is TGTGCCAGCAGCTTAGTTCCAGACGGGGGGGCACACGAGCAGTACTTC.